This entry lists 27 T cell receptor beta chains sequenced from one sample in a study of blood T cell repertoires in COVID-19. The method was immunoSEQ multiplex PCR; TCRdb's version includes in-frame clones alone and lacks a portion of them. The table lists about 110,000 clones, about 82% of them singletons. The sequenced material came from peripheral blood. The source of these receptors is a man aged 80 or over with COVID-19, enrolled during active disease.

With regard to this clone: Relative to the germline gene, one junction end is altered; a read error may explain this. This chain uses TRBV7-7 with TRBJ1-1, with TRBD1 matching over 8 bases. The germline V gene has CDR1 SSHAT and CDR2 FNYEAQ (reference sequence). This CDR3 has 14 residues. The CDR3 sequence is CASSLVQGATEAFF. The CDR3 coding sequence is TGTGCTAGCAGCTTAGTGCAGGGGGCCACTGAAGCTTTCTTT.

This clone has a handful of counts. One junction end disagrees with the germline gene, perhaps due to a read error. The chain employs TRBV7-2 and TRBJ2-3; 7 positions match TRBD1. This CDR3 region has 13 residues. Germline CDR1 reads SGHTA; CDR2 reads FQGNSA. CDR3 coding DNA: TGTGCCAGCACCGCGAGGGGGCCAGACACGCAGTATTTT. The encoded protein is CASTARGPDTQYF.

The CDR3 DNA reads TGTGCCAGCAGCCGCGGGGCGCCAGCGAACACCGGGGAGCTGTTTTTT. Translation gives CASSRGAPANTGELFF. The V gene is TRBV6-4, the J gene TRBJ2-2; weak D call: TRBD2 (6 bases). Germline CDR1 MRHNA, CDR2 SNTAGT. V was shortened by 6 bases and J by 0 bases, with 14 bases between the two germline ends. The CDR3 contains 16 residues.

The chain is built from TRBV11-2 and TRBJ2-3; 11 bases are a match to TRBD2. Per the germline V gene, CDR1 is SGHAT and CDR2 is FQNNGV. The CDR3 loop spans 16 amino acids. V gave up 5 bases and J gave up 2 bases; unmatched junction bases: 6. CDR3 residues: CASSIGLAGLTDTQYF. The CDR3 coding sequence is TGTGCCAGCAGCATAGGACTAGCGGGCCTCACAGATACGCAGTATTTT.

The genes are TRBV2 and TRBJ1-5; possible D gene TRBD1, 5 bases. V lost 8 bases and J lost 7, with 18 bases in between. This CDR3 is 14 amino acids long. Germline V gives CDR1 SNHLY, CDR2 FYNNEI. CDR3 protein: CASGREGTGQPQHF. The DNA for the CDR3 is TGTGCCAGCGGCCGAGAGGGGACTGGGCAGCCCCAGCATTTT. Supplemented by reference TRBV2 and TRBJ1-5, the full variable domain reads EPEVTQTPSHQVTQMGQEVILRCVPISNHLYFYWYRQILGQKVEFLVSFYNNEISEKSEIFDDQFSVERPDGSNFTLKIRSTKLEDSAMYFCASGREGTGQPQHFGDGTRLSIL.

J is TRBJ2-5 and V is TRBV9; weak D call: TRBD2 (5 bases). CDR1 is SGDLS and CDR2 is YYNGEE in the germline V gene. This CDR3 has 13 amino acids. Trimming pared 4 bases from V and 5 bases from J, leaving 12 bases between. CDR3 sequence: CASSPPGSETQYF. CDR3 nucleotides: TGTGCCAGCAGCCCCCCGGGGAGTGAGACCCAGTACTTC.

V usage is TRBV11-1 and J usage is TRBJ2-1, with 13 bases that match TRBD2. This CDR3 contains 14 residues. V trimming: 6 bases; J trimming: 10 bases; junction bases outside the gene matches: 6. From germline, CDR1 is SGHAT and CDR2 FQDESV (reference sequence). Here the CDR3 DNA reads TGTGCCAGCAGGGGACTAGCGGGGAGTTTAGAGCAGTTCTTC. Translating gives CASRGLAGSLEQFF.

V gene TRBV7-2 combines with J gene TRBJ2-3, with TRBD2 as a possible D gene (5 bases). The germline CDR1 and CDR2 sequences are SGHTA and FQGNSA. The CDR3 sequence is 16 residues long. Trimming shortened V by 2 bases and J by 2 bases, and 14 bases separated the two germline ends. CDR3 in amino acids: CASSLSGAITTDTQYF. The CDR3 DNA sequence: TGTGCCAGCAGCTTAAGCGGCGCTATTACCACAGATACGCAGTATTTT.

Here the CDR3 reads CASSRGTVLGYTF. DNA of the CDR3: TGTGCCAGCAGTCGCGGGACGGTCTTAGGCTACACCTTC. This chain links TRBV28 with TRBJ1-2; tentative D call: TRBD1 (5 bases). Looked up from germline, CDR1 is MDHEN and CDR2 is SYDVKM. The CDR3 has 13 residues. V lost 5 bases and J 8 bases, leaving 15 bases between the germline ends.

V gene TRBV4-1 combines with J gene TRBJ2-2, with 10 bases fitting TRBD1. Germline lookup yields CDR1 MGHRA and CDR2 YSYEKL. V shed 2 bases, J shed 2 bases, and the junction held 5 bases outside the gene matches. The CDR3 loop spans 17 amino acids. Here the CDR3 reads CASSQLDRGRNTGELFF. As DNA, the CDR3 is TGCGCCAGCAGCCAACTCGACAGGGGGCGAAACACCGGGGAGCTGTTTTTT.

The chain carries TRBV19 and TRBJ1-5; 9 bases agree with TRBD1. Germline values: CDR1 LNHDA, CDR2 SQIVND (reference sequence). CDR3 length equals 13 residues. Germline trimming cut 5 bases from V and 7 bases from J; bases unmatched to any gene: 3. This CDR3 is CASSSQGAQPQHF. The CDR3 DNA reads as TGTGCCAGTAGTTCACAGGGGGCGCAGCCCCAGCATTTT.

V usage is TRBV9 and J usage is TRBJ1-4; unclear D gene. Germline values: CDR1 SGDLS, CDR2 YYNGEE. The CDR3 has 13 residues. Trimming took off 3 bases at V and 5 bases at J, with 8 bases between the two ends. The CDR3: CASSADFNEKLFF. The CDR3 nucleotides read TGTGCCAGCAGCGCCGACTTCAATGAAAAACTGTTTTTT.

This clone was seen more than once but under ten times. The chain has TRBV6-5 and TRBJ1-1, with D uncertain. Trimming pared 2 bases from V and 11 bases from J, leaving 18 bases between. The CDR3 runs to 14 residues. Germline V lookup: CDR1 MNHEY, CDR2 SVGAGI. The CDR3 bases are TGTGCCAGCAGTTACCTCGTGACGGGAGTAGACGCTTTCTTT. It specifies CASSYLVTGVDAFF.

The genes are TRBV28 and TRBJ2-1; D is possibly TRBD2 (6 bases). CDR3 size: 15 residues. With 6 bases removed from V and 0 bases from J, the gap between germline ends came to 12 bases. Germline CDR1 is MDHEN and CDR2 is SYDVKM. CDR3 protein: CASRAGTYSYNEQFF. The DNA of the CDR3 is TGTGCCAGCAGGGCGGGAACCTACTCCTACAATGAGCAGTTCTTC.

The CDR3 reads CASSLRGSFGERGPYEQYF. Written as DNA, the CDR3 is TGTGCCAGCAGCTTAAGAGGCAGCTTCGGGGAGCGGGGACCCTACGAGCAGTACTTC. The V call is TRBV7-3, the J call TRBJ2-7; 7 bases match TRBD2. Germline trimming cut 1 base from V and 2 bases from J; bases unmatched to any gene: 17. The germline CDR1 and CDR2 sequences are SGHTA and FQGTGA. The CDR3 consists of 19 residues.

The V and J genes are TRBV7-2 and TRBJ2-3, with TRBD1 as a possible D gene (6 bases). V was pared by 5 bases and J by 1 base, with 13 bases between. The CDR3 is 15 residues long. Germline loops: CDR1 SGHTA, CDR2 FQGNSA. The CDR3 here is CASSLDRSRTDTQYF. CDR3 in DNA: TGTGCCAGCAGCCTCGACAGGTCACGCACAGATACGCAGTATTTT.

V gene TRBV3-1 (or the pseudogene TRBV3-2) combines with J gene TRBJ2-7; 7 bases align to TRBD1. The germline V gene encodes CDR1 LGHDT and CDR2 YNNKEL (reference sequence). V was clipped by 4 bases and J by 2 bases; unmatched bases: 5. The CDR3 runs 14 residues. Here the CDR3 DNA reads TGTGCCAGCAGCCGGATGGGACAGCCCTACGAGCAGTACTTC. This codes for CASSRMGQPYEQYF.

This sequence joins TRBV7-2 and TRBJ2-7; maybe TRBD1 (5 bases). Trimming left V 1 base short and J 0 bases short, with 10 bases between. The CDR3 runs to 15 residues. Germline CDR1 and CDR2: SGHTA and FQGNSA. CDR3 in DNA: TGTGCCAGCAGCTTAGAGGGGATGGGCTCCTACGAGCAGTACTTC. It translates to CASSLEGMGSYEQYF.

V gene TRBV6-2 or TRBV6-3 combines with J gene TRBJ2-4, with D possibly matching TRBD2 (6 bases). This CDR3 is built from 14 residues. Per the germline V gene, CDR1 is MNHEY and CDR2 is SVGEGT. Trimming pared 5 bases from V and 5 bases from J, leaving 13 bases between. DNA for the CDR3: TGTGCCAGCAGTCTCGCGGGGCTGCAAAACATTCAGTACTTC. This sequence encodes CASSLAGLQNIQYF.

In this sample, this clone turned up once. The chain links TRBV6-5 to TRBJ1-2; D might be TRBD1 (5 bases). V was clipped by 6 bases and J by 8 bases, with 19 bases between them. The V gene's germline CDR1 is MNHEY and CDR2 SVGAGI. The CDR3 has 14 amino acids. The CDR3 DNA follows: TGTGCCAGCAGGGCTCGTGGGGCTGCGAGGGGCTACACCTTC. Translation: CASRARGAARGYTF.

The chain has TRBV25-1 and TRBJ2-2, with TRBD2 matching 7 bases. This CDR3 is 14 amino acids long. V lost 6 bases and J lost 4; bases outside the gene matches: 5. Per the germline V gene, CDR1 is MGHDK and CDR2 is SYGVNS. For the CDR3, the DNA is TGTGCCAGCAGACTAGCGTGGGGCACCGGGGAGCTGTTTTTT. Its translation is CASRLAWGTGELFF.

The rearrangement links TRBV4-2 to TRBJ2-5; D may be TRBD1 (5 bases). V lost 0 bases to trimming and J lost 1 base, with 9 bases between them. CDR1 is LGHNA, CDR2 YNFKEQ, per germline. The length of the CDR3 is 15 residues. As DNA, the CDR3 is TGTGCCAGCAGCCAAGAGGCCCAGGGCCAAGAGACCCAGTACTTC. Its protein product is CASSQEAQGQETQYF.

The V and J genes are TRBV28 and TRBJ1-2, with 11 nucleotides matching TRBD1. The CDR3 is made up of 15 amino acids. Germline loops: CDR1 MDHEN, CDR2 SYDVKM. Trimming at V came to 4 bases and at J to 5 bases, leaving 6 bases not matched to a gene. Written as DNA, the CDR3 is TGTGCCAGCAGTTCGCCCGGGACAGGGGGGTATGGCTACACCTTC. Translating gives CASSSPGTGGYGYTF.

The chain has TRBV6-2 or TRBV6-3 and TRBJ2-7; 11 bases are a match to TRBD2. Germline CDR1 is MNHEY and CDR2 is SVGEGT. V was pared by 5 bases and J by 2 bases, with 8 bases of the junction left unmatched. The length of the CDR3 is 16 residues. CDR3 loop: CASSLWTSGSTYEQYF. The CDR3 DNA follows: TGTGCCAGCAGTCTATGGACTAGCGGGTCCACCTACGAGCAGTACTTC.

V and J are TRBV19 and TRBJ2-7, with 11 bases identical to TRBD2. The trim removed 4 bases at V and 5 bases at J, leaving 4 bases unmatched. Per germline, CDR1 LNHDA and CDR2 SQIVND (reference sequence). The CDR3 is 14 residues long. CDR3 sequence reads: CASSTLAGVDEQYF. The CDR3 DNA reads TGTGCCAGTAGTACACTAGCGGGAGTAGACGAGCAGTACTTC.

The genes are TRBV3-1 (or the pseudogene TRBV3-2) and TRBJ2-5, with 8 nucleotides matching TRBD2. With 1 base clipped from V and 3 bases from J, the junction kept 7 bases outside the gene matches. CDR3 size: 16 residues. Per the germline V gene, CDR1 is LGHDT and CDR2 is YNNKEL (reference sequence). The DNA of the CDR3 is TGTGCCAGCAGCCAAGGGACCGGACTAGCAGAAGAGACCCAGTACTTC. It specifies CASSQGTGLAEETQYF.

The DNA for the CDR3 is TGTGCCAGGCGGGGTACAGCTAACTATGGCTACACCTTC. This codes for CARRGTANYGYTF. This chain joins TRBV2 and TRBJ1-2; unclear D gene. From germline, CDR1 is SNHLY and CDR2 FYNNEI. The CDR3 spans 13 residues. Between the trimmed V and J ends, which lost 9 bases and 0 bases, there was a span of 11 bases.